One and the same sample provided the 22 T cell receptor beta chains below, sequenced in a study of OX40 agonist ivuxolimab in advanced cancers. Measured with immunoSEQ multiplex PCR; TCRdb has only the in-frame clones, and not every one. The sample consists of roughly 40,000 clones, 88% of them appearing once. Sequencing was performed on CD4+ or CD8+ T cells sorted from blood, taken in a trial of the OX40 agonist ivuxolimab. These receptors all stem from an adult with an advanced solid tumor such as melanoma, head and neck, liver or kidney cancer.

The CDR3 bases are TGTGCCAGCAGCCCAAAAGCGAGACAGGACTACGAGCAGTACGTC. This gives the protein CASSPKARQDYEQYV. This rearrangement joins TRBV7-8 to TRBJ2-7; tentatively, D is TRBD1 (6 bases). This CDR3 contains 15 residues. The V gene's germline CDR1 is SGHVS and CDR2 FQNEAQ. Trimming took 5 bases from V and 3 from J, leaving 17 bases between them.

The rearrangement joins TRBV5-1 to TRBJ2-5, with D uncertain. The germline V gene has CDR1 SGHRS and CDR2 YFSETQ. CDR3 size: 13 residues. The V end lost 0 bases, the J end lost 5 bases, and 8 bases lay between the germline ends. In nucleotides, the CDR3 is TGCGCCAGCAGCTTGGGGACCGGGGAGACCCAGTACTTC. Amino acids: CASSLGTGETQYF.

This chain connects TRBV2 to TRBJ1-6; tentatively, D is TRBD1 (5 bases). Germline V CDR1 and CDR2: SNHLY, FYNNEI. The CDR3 length is 15 residues. V lost 5 bases and J lost 8, with 16 bases in between. CDR3 sequence (DNA): TGTGCCAGCAGTTCGGTCCAGGGTGGAGATTCACCCCTCCACTTT. The encoded protein is CASSSVQGGDSPLHF.

V is TRBV21-1 and J is TRBJ1-2; the table's D call, TRBD1, has no DNA check behind it. TRBV21-1 is annotated as a pseudogene. The CDR3 length is 14 residues. CDR3 sequence reads: CASSYFTGGHGYTF. CDR3 coding DNA: TGTGCCAGCAGCTACTTTACAGGGGGACATGGCTACACCTTC.

This clone was observed a handful of times. The genes are TRBV5-1 and TRBJ2-2; 10 bases agree with TRBD1. CDR1 is SGHRS, CDR2 YFSETQ, per germline. V was clipped by 5 bases and J by 4 bases; unmatched bases: 5. CDR3 length: 15 residues. The CDR3 coding sequence is TGCGCCAGCAGGGAGACAGGGGGCCTCACCGGGGAGCTGTTTTTT. Amino acids: CASRETGGLTGELFF.

The chain is built from TRBV9 and TRBJ2-1; 10 bases are a match to TRBD2. V shed 4 bases, J shed 4 bases, and the junction held 2 bases outside the gene matches. Germline CDR1 SGDLS, CDR2 YYNGEE. The CDR3 runs 14 residues. The CDR3 here is CASSTSGAYNEQFF. The CDR3, as DNA: TGTGCCAGCAGCACTAGCGGGGCGTACAATGAGCAGTTCTTC.

J is TRBJ2-1 and V is TRBV5-1; 7 bases align to TRBD2. Losses at the gene ends were 5 bases for V and 8 bases for J; bases not matched to a gene: 19. Germline V CDR1 and CDR2: SGHRS, YFSETQ. This CDR3 contains 17 residues. CDR3 sequence (DNA): TGCGCCAGCAGGCAGTTGGTCAGCGGGGAAAGGGCGGATGAGCAGTTCTTC. As protein: CASRQLVSGERADEQFF.

V gene TRBV27 combines with J gene TRBJ2-3, with D tentatively TRBD2 (5 bases). Germline values: CDR1 MNHEY, CDR2 SMNVEV (reference sequence). V shed 10 bases and J shed 6 bases, with 20 bases lying between them. The CDR3 has 14 residues. Written as DNA, the CDR3 is TGTGCCATAAGCCGGGGTGCCCGAACGGATACGCAGTATTTT. Encoded protein: CAISRGARTDTQYF.

The rearrangement joins TRBV4-2 to TRBJ2-2, with 10 bases that match TRBD1. V shed 1 base, J shed 3 bases, and the junction held 5 bases outside the gene matches. The CDR3 totals 17 residues. Per germline, CDR1 LGHNA and CDR2 YNFKEQ. CDR3 sequence: CASSQGGTGEYTGELFF. For the CDR3, the DNA is TGTGCCAGCAGCCAAGGAGGGACAGGGGAATACACCGGGGAGCTGTTTTTT.

The rearrangement joins TRBV2 to TRBJ2-7; 9 bases agree with TRBD2. CDR3 size: 15 residues. Germline values: CDR1 SNHLY, CDR2 FYNNEI. V shed 6 bases and J 3 bases; nucleotides not matched to a gene: 9. This CDR3 reads CASSPSGGYFYEQYF. In DNA, the CDR3 is TGTGCCAGCAGCCCAAGCGGGGGGTACTTCTACGAGCAGTACTTC.

The J gene is TRBJ2-1, the V gene TRBV7-9; 11 bases are a match to TRBD2. The length of the CDR3 is 15 residues. Germline CDR1 is SEHNR and CDR2 is FQNEAQ (reference sequence). The V gene end was trimmed by 5 bases and the J gene end by 3 bases; junction bases not matched to a gene: 3. CDR3 sequence (DNA): TGTGCCAGCAGCCATACTAGCGGGGGCTACAATGAGCAGTTCTTC. Protein sequence: CASSHTSGGYNEQFF.

The V gene is TRBV19, the J gene TRBJ2-1; D gene unclear. The V end was cut by 0 bases, the J end by 1 base, with 10 bases between. Germline loops: CDR1 LNHDA, CDR2 SQIVND (reference sequence). The CDR3 contains 16 residues. The CDR3 coding sequence is TGTGCCAGTAGTATAGATCTGGGTATTTCCTACAATGAGCAGTTCTTC. As protein: CASSIDLGISYNEQFF. The full variable domain, its missing parts supplied by reference TRBV19 and TRBJ2-1, is DGGITQSPKYLFRKEGQNVTLSCEQNLNHDAMYWYRQDPGQGLRLIYYSQIVNDFQKGDIAEGYSVSREKKESFPLTVTSAQKNPTAFYLCASSIDLGISYNEQFFGPGTRLTVL.

The chain employs TRBV7-9 and TRBJ2-6, with a weak D call TRBD2 (6 bases). CDR1 is SEHNR, CDR2 FQNEAQ, per germline (reference sequence). The CDR3 spans 17 residues. Trimming removed 1 base at V and 5 bases at J, with 15 bases between. As DNA, the CDR3 is TGTGCCAGCAGCTTAGTCGGGGGTAGTGGTTGGGCCAACGTCCTGACTTTC. Its translation: CASSLVGGSGWANVLTF.

V gene TRBV7-9 combines with J gene TRBJ1-1; D is uncertain. The CDR3 has 11 residues. With 4 bases removed from V and 10 bases from J, the gap between germline ends came to 10 bases. Germline loops: CDR1 SEHNR, CDR2 FQNEAQ (reference sequence). CDR3 protein: CASSSRAGAFF. The CDR3 region has the DNA TGTGCCAGCAGCTCCCGGGCAGGAGCTTTCTTT.

By sample fraction, this clone is medium-sized. This chain uses TRBV27 with TRBJ1-2; possibly TRBD1 for D (5 bases). Trimming stripped 7 bases from V and 4 bases from J, with 10 bases between. This CDR3 contains 12 residues. In germline, CDR1 is MNHEY, CDR2 SMNVEV (reference sequence). The CDR3 protein is CASKGEAYGYTF. The CDR3 region has the DNA TGTGCCAGCAAAGGGGAGGCCTATGGCTACACCTTC.

The chain combines TRBV27 with TRBJ1-1; 9 bases are a match to TRBD1. The V gene end was trimmed by 2 bases and the J gene end by 5 bases; junction bases not matched to a gene: 0. The CDR3 totals 13 residues. From germline, CDR1 is MNHEY and CDR2 SMNVEV (reference sequence). The CDR3 reads CASSLGTGTEAFF. In DNA form, the CDR3 reads TGTGCCAGCAGTTTAGGGACAGGGACTGAAGCTTTCTTT.

This clone was found once. The chain couples TRBV9 to TRBJ1-2; 9 bases map to TRBD1. Trimming removed 4 bases from V and 8 bases from J; junction bases left unmatched: 12. Germline assignment: CDR1 SGDLS and CDR2 YYNGEE. The CDR3 runs to 15 residues. The CDR3 loop reads CASSPSGTGWSGYTF. As DNA, the CDR3 is TGTGCCAGCAGCCCTTCCGGGACAGGGTGGTCGGGCTACACCTTC.

Comments on this clone: One junction end disagrees with the germline gene, perhaps due to a read error. The chain couples TRBV25-1 to TRBJ2-2; possibly TRBD2 for D (7 bases). This CDR3 contains 16 residues. Germline V lookup: CDR1 MGHDK, CDR2 SYGVNS. The CDR3 protein is CASSVGREGEHRGAVF. The CDR3 DNA is TGTGCCAGCAGTGTAGGCAGGGAGGGGGAACACCGGGGAGCTGTTTTT.

The rearrangement joins TRBV5-6 to TRBJ2-1; no firm D call. Germline V gene sequence: CDR1 SGHDT, CDR2 YYEEEE. The CDR3 loop spans 14 amino acids. Trimming left V 0 bases short and J 8 bases short, with 12 bases between. CDR3 in amino acids: CASSLDGVVHEQFF. CDR3 bases: TGTGCCAGCAGCTTGGATGGGGTAGTCCATGAGCAGTTCTTC.

The CDR3 nucleotides are TGTGCCAGCAGCCTTGACAGCACAGATACGCAGTATTTT. Translating gives CASSLDSTDTQYF. The chain recombines TRBV27 with TRBJ2-3; no clear D gene. Germline CDR1 reads MNHEY; CDR2 reads SMNVEV (reference sequence). The CDR3 runs 13 residues. Between the trimmed V and J ends, which lost 6 bases and 0 bases, there was a span of 7 bases.

The genes are TRBV13 and TRBJ2-1; no clear D. V lost 1 base, J lost 3 bases, and 13 bases lay in between. This CDR3 comprises 16 residues. CDR1 and CDR2 from the germline V gene are PRHDT and FYEKMQ (reference sequence). The CDR3 coding sequence is TGTGCCAGCAGCTTAGTAAGCGACCGTCACTACAATGAGCAGTTCTTC. This translates into CASSLVSDRHYNEQFF.

This chain uses TRBV6-5 with TRBJ2-1; tentative D call: TRBD2 (6 bases). The germline gives CDR1 MNHEY, CDR2 SVGAGI. Trimming took off 4 bases at V and 10 bases at J, with 11 bases between the two ends. There are 12 residues in the CDR3. CDR3 sequence reads: CASSLRAGEQFF. The DNA for the CDR3 is TGTGCCAGCAGTTTGAGGGCGGGGGAGCAGTTCTTC.